The 8 T cell receptor beta chains given below trace back to one sample, sequenced in a study of T cell changes during pregnancy in multiple sclerosis. Sequencing used immunoSEQ multiplex PCR; TCRdb keeps in-frame clones, though not all of them. This table has more than 25,000 clones, roughly nine tenths appearing once. The input for sequencing was CD8+ T cells from peripheral blood mononuclear cells, taken in the third trimester of pregnancy. Receptors originate from a female donor with multiple sclerosis, enrolled in a pregnancy study.

This chain connects TRBV7-8 to TRBJ1-2; tentatively, D is TRBD1 (6 bases). V was pared by 4 bases and J by 3 bases, with 27 bases between. CDR3 size: 19 residues. Germline CDR1 and CDR2: SGHVS and FQNEAQ. The CDR3 loop is CASSSLNPRTEKFHYGYTF. As DNA, the CDR3 is TGTGCCAGCAGCTCGTTAAACCCTCGGACAGAAAAATTCCACTATGGCTACACCTTC.

The V gene is TRBV19, the J gene TRBJ1-2; 7 positions match TRBD1. The V gene end was trimmed by 1 base and the J gene end by 3 bases; junction bases not matched to a gene: 5. In germline, CDR1 is LNHDA, CDR2 SQIVND (reference sequence). The CDR3 contains 15 residues. This CDR3 reads CASSIAGQRYYGYTF. The CDR3 DNA reads as TGTGCCAGTAGTATAGCGGGACAGCGATACTATGGCTACACCTTC.

V usage is TRBV27 and J usage is TRBJ2-7; possible D gene TRBD2, 5 bases. Trimming removed 2 bases at V and 1 base at J, with 15 bases between. The CDR3 is made up of 16 amino acids. Germline loops: CDR1 MNHEY, CDR2 SMNVEV (reference sequence). This chain's CDR3 is CASSLGEWAASYEQYF. CDR3 DNA: TGTGCCAGCAGTTTAGGGGAGTGGGCAGCATCCTACGAGCAGTACTTC.

The chain joins TRBV5-1 to TRBJ2-3; tentative D call: TRBD1 (5 bases). The CDR3 spans 14 residues. With 0 bases removed from V and 0 bases from J, the gap between germline ends came to 5 bases. Germline CDR1 and CDR2: SGHRS and YFSETQ. The CDR3 spells CASSLAGSTDTQYF. In DNA form, the CDR3 reads TGCGCCAGCAGCTTGGCAGGGAGCACAGATACGCAGTATTTT. The full variable domain, rest sourced from reference TRBV5-1 and TRBJ2-3, is KAGVTQTPRYLIKTRGQQVTLSCSPISGHRSVSWYQQTPGQGLQFLFEYFSETQRNKGNFPGRFSGRQFSNSRSEMNVSTLELGDSALYLCASSLAGSTDTQYFGPGTRLTVL.

The chain uses TRBV9 and TRBJ2-5, with a weak D call TRBD2 (6 bases). The CDR3 consists of 13 residues. Between the trimmed V and J ends, which lost 0 bases and 5 bases, there was a span of 8 bases. Per germline, CDR1 SGDLS and CDR2 YYNGEE. The CDR3 nucleotides read TGTGCCAGCAGCGTAGAGGGGAGGGAGACCCAGTACTTC. Translation gives CASSVEGRETQYF. Full variable domain (outside the CDR3, taken from reference TRBV9 and TRBJ2-5): DSGVTQTPKHLITATGQRVTLRCSPRSGDLSVYWYQQSLDQGLQFLIQYYNGEERAKGNILERFSAQQFPDLHSELNLSSLELGDSALYFCASSVEGRETQYFGPGTRLLVL.

The chain has TRBV7-8 and TRBJ2-5; no firm D call. The V end lost 3 bases, the J end lost 2 bases, and 7 bases lay between the germline ends. CDR1 and CDR2 from the germline V gene are SGHVS and FQNEAQ. The CDR3 covers 13 residues. CDR3 sequence: CASSFSLQETQYF. The CDR3 nucleotides are TGTGCCAGCAGCTTTTCTCTTCAAGAGACCCAGTACTTC.

The chain employs TRBV6-6 and TRBJ2-4; TRBD1 matches 7 bases. Germline lookup yields CDR1 MNHNY and CDR2 SVGAGI (reference sequence). The CDR3 is 15 residues long. The V segment lost 8 bases and the J segment 8 bases; nucleotides outside the gene matches: 15. The CDR3 nucleotides are TGTGCCAGCTGTCCTCGGCCAGGACAGGAGTACATTCAGTACTTC. As protein: CASCPRPGQEYIQYF.

V usage is TRBV27 and J usage is TRBJ1-1; D is undetermined. Germline CDR1 and CDR2: MNHEY and SMNVEV (reference sequence). The CDR3 sequence is 15 residues long. V dropped 0 bases and J dropped 1 base, with 9 bases sitting between them. CDR3 DNA: TGTGCCAGCAGTTTATCCCCCATGGCGAACACTGAAGCTTTCTTT. The encoded protein is CASSLSPMANTEAFF.